The 23 T cell receptor beta chains given below trace back to one sample, sequenced in a study of metastatic and nonmetastatic thyroid tumors. Each patient came to thyroid surgery without any prior treatment (of any kind). Using MiXCR, TCRdb re-called clones from the PCR reads. This table has around 27,000 clones, 15% appearing once. The sequenced sample was blood. All receptors come from a female donor with papillary thyroid cancer or a benign thyroid nodule (not recorded which). Some clones in this sample may be carry-over from other donors' samples.

The chain carries TRBV20-1 and TRBJ2-5, with 8 positions matching TRBD1. The CDR3 is 13 amino acids. With V trimmed by 4 bases and J by 5 bases, 6 bases remained unmatched. Germline CDR1 and CDR2: DFQATT and SNEGSKA (reference sequence). This chain's CDR3 is CSANSGGGETQYF. CDR3 DNA sequence: TGCAGTGCTAATTCAGGGGGCGGCGAGACCCAGTACTTC.

This clone was found many times. CDR3 nucleotide sequence: TGCAGTGCTTTGGGACAGCCCTACGAGCAGTACTTC. Protein sequence: CSALGQPYEQYF. The chain employs TRBV20-1 and TRBJ2-7, with TRBD1 matching 7 bases. V trimming: 5 bases; J trimming: 2 bases; junction bases outside the gene matches: 3. This CDR3 comprises 12 residues. The germline gives CDR1 DFQATT, CDR2 SNEGSKA (reference sequence).

The rearrangement links TRBV11-3 to TRBJ2-7; D gene ambiguous. Trimming removed 2 bases from V and 3 bases from J, with 5 bases in between. The germline CDR1 and CDR2 sequences are SGHNT and YENEEA. The CDR3 consists of 12 residues. This chain's CDR3 is CASSLTRYEQYF. The DNA of the CDR3 is TGTGCCAGCAGCTTAACCCGCTACGAGCAGTACTTC.

This clone came up many times. The chain has TRBV20-1 and TRBJ2-3; D may be TRBD1 (6 bases). This CDR3 spans 15 amino acids. Looked up from germline, CDR1 is DFQATT and CDR2 is SNEGSKA (reference sequence). Trimming pared 4 bases from V and 3 bases from J, leaving 17 bases between. The CDR3 sequence is CSATTRAGETDTQYF. The CDR3, as DNA: TGCAGTGCTACTACTAGGGCAGGGGAAACAGATACGCAGTATTTT.

At least ten counts were recorded for this clone. The chain couples TRBV27 to TRBJ1-3; TRBD1 is a possible D gene (5 bases). Germline assignment: CDR1 MNHEY and CDR2 SMNVEV (reference sequence). Trimming pared 5 bases from V and 2 bases from J, leaving 13 bases between. This CDR3 is built from 15 residues. DNA of the CDR3: TGTGCCAGCAGTCCACGGGGGTTTACTGGAAACACCATATATTTT. Protein sequence: CASSPRGFTGNTIYF.

This clone was counted between two and nine times. V gene TRBV2 combines with J gene TRBJ1-2, with a tentative D call TRBD1 (6 bases). Trimming removed 7 bases from V and 4 bases from J, with 16 bases in between. The CDR3 length is 14 residues. Germline V lookup: CDR1 SNHLY, CDR2 FYNNEI. CDR3 in amino acids: CASIGQRTLYGYTF. DNA for the CDR3: TGTGCCAGCATTGGACAGAGAACCCTCTATGGCTACACCTTC.

This clone has at least ten counts. The V and J genes are TRBV24-1 and TRBJ2-1; D gene ambiguous. Trimming left V 4 bases short and J 6 bases short, with 6 bases between. The CDR3 runs 12 residues. Germline values: CDR1 KGHDR, CDR2 SFDVKD. CDR3 residues: CATSENSNEQFF. The CDR3 DNA follows: TGTGCCACCAGTGAAAACAGCAATGAGCAGTTCTTC.

There are many counts of this clone. The sample carries other DNA sequences with the same CDR3. This chain uses TRBV13 with TRBJ2-3, with 9 bases fitting TRBD2. Germline values: CDR1 PRHDT, CDR2 FYEKMQ (reference sequence). V shed 8 bases, J shed 9 bases, and the junction held 24 bases outside the gene matches. CDR3 length: 18 residues. The CDR3 DNA is TGTGCCAGCGTAATCTCTCTCCGAGCGGGAGGCCCCAGGGCGACGCAGTATTTT. Translated: CASVISLRAGGPRATQYF.

This clone was observed many times. The CDR3 DNA reads TGTGCCACCAGTGATTTGGGGTACGAGCAGTACTTC. Amino acid sequence: CATSDLGYEQYF. V usage is TRBV24-1 and J usage is TRBJ2-7; no firm D call. Germline CDR1 is KGHDR and CDR2 is SFDVKD. There are 12 residues in the CDR3. V was cut by 0 bases and J by 4 bases, with 3 bases left in between.

The table lists this clone with many counts. V usage is TRBV27 and J usage is TRBJ1-5; the D gene is possibly TRBD1 (5 bases). This CDR3 contains 15 residues. The V gene's germline CDR1 is MNHEY and CDR2 SMNVEV (reference sequence). The ends were cut back, 6 bases at V and 0 bases at J, with 12 bases in the middle. Here the CDR3 reads CASSTGHYSNQPQHF. The CDR3 DNA is TGTGCCAGCAGCACAGGACATTATAGCAATCAGCCCCAGCATTTT.

This clone occurred many times. The rearrangement uses TRBV27 and TRBJ1-3; D not resolved. CDR1 is MNHEY and CDR2 is SMNVEV in the germline V gene (reference sequence). The CDR3 is made up of 16 amino acids. Between the trimmed V and J ends, which lost 5 bases and 0 bases, there was a span of 14 bases. The CDR3 region is CASSPRSRSSGNTIYF. CDR3 nucleotide sequence: TGTGCCAGCAGTCCACGCTCTAGGAGCTCTGGAAACACCATATATTTT.

This clone came up many times. J is TRBJ2-2 and V is TRBV20-1; D is possibly TRBD2 (6 bases). The ends were cut back, 2 bases at V and 0 bases at J, with 16 bases in the middle. The CDR3 is 17 residues long. The germline CDR1 and CDR2 sequences are DFQATT and SNEGSKA (reference sequence). The CDR3, as DNA: TGCAGTGCTAGACGATCGCGGGGCCTGGCGAACACCGGGGAGCTGTTTTTT. Encoded protein: CSARRSRGLANTGELFF.

Ten or more counts support this clone. The chain links TRBV6-2 or TRBV6-3 to TRBJ2-4, with D perhaps matching TRBD2 (5 bases). The V gene lost 2 bases and the J gene lost 0 bases, with 11 bases spanning the gap. Germline values: CDR1 MNHEY, CDR2 SVGEGT. This CDR3 spans 16 amino acids. As DNA, the CDR3 is TGTGCCAGCAGTTACCAGCGGAACTTAGCCAAAAACATTCAGTACTTC. Amino acid sequence: CASSYQRNLAKNIQYF.

This chain links TRBV28 with TRBJ1-1; D is uncertain. CDR3 size: 12 residues. V lost 7 bases, J lost 1 base, and 7 bases lay in between. The germline gives CDR1 MDHEN, CDR2 SYDVKM. The CDR3 region is CASTRTNTEAFF. In DNA form, the CDR3 reads TGTGCCAGCACTCGAACGAACACTGAAGCTTTCTTT.

This clone was counted between two and nine times. The genes are TRBV6-1 and TRBJ1-5; D remains unclear. CDR1 and CDR2 (germline): MNHNS, SASEGT. This CDR3 has 13 amino acids. Deletions cut 3 bases from V and 5 bases from J, with 8 bases between. The CDR3 DNA reads TGTGCCAGCAGTGAGAGGTATTATCAGCCCCAGCATTTT. It codes for CASSERYYQPQHF.

At least ten counts were recorded for this clone. The V call is TRBV20-1, the J call TRBJ2-3, with 11 bases lining up with TRBD2. The CDR3 runs to 15 residues. Germline loops: CDR1 DFQATT, CDR2 SNEGSKA (reference sequence). V shed 5 bases and J 4 bases; nucleotides not matched to a gene: 8. CDR3 coding DNA: TGCAGTGCTCCACCGACTAGCGGGGAACCAGATACGCAGTATTTT. Encoded protein: CSAPPTSGEPDTQYF.

This clone was found many times. The chain has TRBV15 and TRBJ1-2; maybe TRBD1 (6 bases). The CDR3 covers 15 residues. Trimming took 8 bases from V and 5 from J, leaving 21 bases between them. The germline V gene encodes CDR1 LNHNV and CDR2 YYDKDF (reference sequence). The CDR3 nucleotides are TGTGCCACCTCCCCCTCGGCAGGGGTTGGGTATGGCTACACCTTC. This encodes CATSPSAGVGYGYTF.

This clone has a count of ten or more. V and J are TRBV4-1 and TRBJ2-1; D perhaps matches TRBD2 (5 bases). The CDR3 is made up of 14 amino acids. Germline-derived CDR1 and CDR2 are MGHRA and YSYEKL. Trimming pared 4 bases from V and 3 bases from J, leaving 10 bases between. This chain's CDR3 is CASSRKEDYNEQFF. CDR3 bases: TGCGCCAGCAGCCGAAAGGAGGACTACAATGAGCAGTTCTTC.

This clone came up many times. The J gene is TRBJ2-1, the V gene TRBV7-2, with 7 bases identical to TRBD2. Germline trimming cut 4 bases from V and 1 base from J; bases unmatched to any gene: 19. CDR3 length equals 20 residues. Germline values: CDR1 SGHTA, CDR2 FQGNSA. CDR3 bases: TGTGCCAGCAGCTCTCCGAAGGCGGGAGTTGGGGATAGGTCCTACAATGAGCAGTTCTTC. Protein: CASSSPKAGVGDRSYNEQFF. The full variable domain, its missing parts supplied by reference TRBV7-2 and TRBJ2-1, is GAGVSQSPSNKVTEKGKDVELRCDPISGHTALYWYRQSLGQGLEFLIYFQGNSAPDKSGLPSDRFSAERTGGSVSTLTIQRTQQEDSAVYLCASSSPKAGVGDRSYNEQFFGPGTRLTVL.

This clone has a count of ten or more. A clone one base away is much larger, so this may be a read error. Distinct nucleotide sequences in the sample also encode this CDR3. This rearrangement joins TRBV6-1 to TRBJ2-3; 10 positions agree with TRBD1. The CDR3 is 15 residues long. Germline V gene sequence: CDR1 MNHNS, CDR2 SASEGT. V trimming: 2 bases; J trimming: 8 bases; junction bases outside the gene matches: 7. DNA of the CDR3: TGTGCCAGCAGTGAATGGGACAGGGGCTCAGGTACGCAGTATTTT. This translates into CASSEWDRGSGTQYF.

This clone was observed at least ten times. The chain employs TRBV28 and TRBJ1-5; D is perhaps TRBD1 (5 bases). V was clipped by 6 bases and J by 4 bases, with 10 bases between them. CDR3 length: 13 amino acids. Germline CDR1 MDHEN, CDR2 SYDVKM. The CDR3 coding sequence is TGTGCCAGCAGGCCCGGGGGAAATCAGCCCCAGCATTTT. Encoded protein: CASRPGGNQPQHF.

This clone has ten or more counts. The rearrangement joins TRBV24-1 to TRBJ2-3, with 8 nucleotides matching TRBD2. Looked up from germline, CDR1 is KGHDR and CDR2 is SFDVKD. This CDR3 spans 16 amino acids. Trimming at V came to 5 bases and at J to 0 bases, leaving 6 bases not matched to a gene. CDR3 sequence reads: CATSGFSGASTDTQYF. The CDR3 DNA sequence: TGTGCCACCAGTGGTTTTAGCGGGGCTAGCACAGATACGCAGTATTTT.

This clone was detected ten times or more. A read error may be the cause here, since a much bigger clone is one base away. CDR3 protein: CASSPVGQGARGANVLTF. In nucleotides, the CDR3 is TGTGCCAGCAGTCCTGTAGGGCAGGGGGCGCGAGGGGCCAACGTCCTGACTTTC. V usage is TRBV28 and J usage is TRBJ2-6, with 8 bases fitting TRBD1. Germline V lookup: CDR1 MDHEN, CDR2 SYDVKM. This CDR3 region has 18 residues. V gave up 5 bases and J gave up 4 bases; unmatched junction bases: 13.